These 9 T cell receptor beta chains were sequenced from one sample in a study of STAT3 mutations in large granular lymphocyte leukemia. These receptors have no identified antigens. Findings and caveats of the study: Every T-LGLL patient had at least one immunodominant TCRbeta clonotype.

The method was immunoSEQ multiplex PCR; TCRdb's version includes in-frame clones alone and lacks a portion of them. The profile covers 10,000 to 15,000 clones, with around 85% appearing a single time and around 50% taken by the ten largest. Sequencing input: peripheral blood mononuclear cells. The receptors were sampled from a man aged 60 to 69 with T-cell large granular lymphocyte leukemia. Some clones in this sample may be carry-over from other donors' samples.

The chain uses TRBV30 and TRBJ2-7; 7 nucleotides agree with TRBD2. Looked up from germline, CDR1 is GTSNPN and CDR2 is SVGIG (reference sequence). Trimming cost V 0 bases and J 7 bases; bases outside gene matches: 3. This CDR3 contains 12 residues. The CDR3 region has the DNA TGTGCCTGGAGTGTATGGGGAGGGGAGCAGTACTTC. Translation: CAWSVWGGEQYF. Complete variable domain (other parts from reference TRBV30 and TRBJ2-7): SQTIHQWPATLVQPVGSPLSLECTVEGTSNPNLYWYRQAAGRGLQLLFYSVGIGQISSEVPQNLSASRPQDRQFILSSKKLLLSDSGFYLCAWSVWGGEQYFGPGTRLTVT.

The V and J genes are TRBV6-6 and TRBJ2-5; 7 positions agree with TRBD1. CDR1 is MNHNY, CDR2 SVGAGI, per germline (reference sequence). The CDR3 is made up of 16 amino acids. J lost 5 bases, V lost 2 bases, and 11 bases had no gene match. The CDR3 reads CASSYPGRKGAETQYF. CDR3 DNA: TGTGCCAGCAGTTACCCGGGACGGAAGGGGGCGGAGACCCAGTACTTC.

This rearrangement joins TRBV10-1 to TRBJ2-7; TRBD2 agrees at 9 bases. With 2 bases clipped from V and 4 bases from J, the junction kept 15 bases outside the gene matches. Looked up from germline, CDR1 is WNHNN and CDR2 is SYGVQD (reference sequence). The CDR3 runs to 18 residues. For the CDR3, the DNA is TGCGCCAGCAGTGAGCGGGGAGGGCGGGCGGGAGGGCCATACGAGCAGTACTTC. It encodes CASSERGGRAGGPYEQYF.

This rearrangement joins TRBV28 to TRBJ1-5, with D perhaps matching TRBD1 (5 bases). Germline CDR1 MDHEN, CDR2 SYDVKM. The CDR3 sequence is 18 residues long. Trimming shortened V by 6 bases and J by 1 base, and 22 bases separated the two germline ends. CDR3 loop: CASRPVPGLFRSNQPQHF. DNA of the CDR3: TGTGCCAGCAGACCCGTGCCAGGGCTTTTTAGGAGCAATCAGCCCCAGCATTTT.

This rearrangement joins TRBV6-5 to TRBJ2-2, with unresolved D. Germline V gene lookup returns CDR1 MNHEY and CDR2 SVGAGI. This CDR3 has 13 residues. The germline V and J ends were trimmed by 7 bases and 0 bases, with 6 bases remaining between them. CDR3 protein: CASKYSNTGELFF. The CDR3 DNA sequence: TGTGCCAGCAAGTACTCGAACACCGGGGAGCTGTTTTTT.

This clone appeared a few times. The chain recombines TRBV11-2 with TRBJ2-7; unclear D gene. The CDR3 runs 14 residues. The V and J ends lost 6 bases and 0 bases respectively, with 12 bases between them. The germline CDR1 and CDR2 sequences are SGHAT and FQNNGV. CDR3 residues: CASRTSLSSYEQYF. CDR3 DNA sequence: TGTGCCAGCAGGACTTCTCTTAGCTCCTACGAGCAGTACTTC.

The rearrangement links TRBV5-1 to TRBJ1-1, with D perhaps matching TRBD1 (6 bases). Germline CDR1 SGHRS, CDR2 YFSETQ. This CDR3 is built from 14 residues. V gave up 0 bases and J gave up 0 bases, with 6 bases separating them. The CDR3 sequence is CASSLDRVNTEAFF. Here the CDR3 DNA reads TGCGCCAGCAGCTTGGACAGGGTGAACACTGAAGCTTTCTTT. Filled out from reference TRBV5-1 and TRBJ1-1, the complete variable domain reads KAGVTQTPRYLIKTRGQQVTLSCSPISGHRSVSWYQQTPGQGLQFLFEYFSETQRNKGNFPGRFSGRQFSNSRSEMNVSTLELGDSALYLCASSLDRVNTEAFFGQGTRLTVV.

The gene calls are TRBV7-2 and TRBJ2-2, with a possible D match to TRBD1 (5 bases). This CDR3 has 16 residues. Germline V lookup: CDR1 SGHTA, CDR2 FQGNSA. The V gene lost 2 bases and the J gene lost 0 bases, with 10 bases spanning the gap. The CDR3 loop reads CASSLQGPANTGELFF. CDR3 nucleotides: TGTGCCAGCAGCTTACAGGGTCCGGCGAACACCGGGGAGCTGTTTTTT.

The V call is TRBV29-1, the J call TRBJ1-4; D might be TRBD1 (5 bases). The CDR3 is 13 residues long. Germline-derived CDR1 and CDR2 are SQVTM and ANQGSEA. V lost 4 bases and J 3 bases, leaving 9 bases between the germline ends. DNA of the CDR3: TGCAGCGTTGCACCCAGGGCTAATGAAAAACTGTTTTTT. It codes for CSVAPRANEKLFF.